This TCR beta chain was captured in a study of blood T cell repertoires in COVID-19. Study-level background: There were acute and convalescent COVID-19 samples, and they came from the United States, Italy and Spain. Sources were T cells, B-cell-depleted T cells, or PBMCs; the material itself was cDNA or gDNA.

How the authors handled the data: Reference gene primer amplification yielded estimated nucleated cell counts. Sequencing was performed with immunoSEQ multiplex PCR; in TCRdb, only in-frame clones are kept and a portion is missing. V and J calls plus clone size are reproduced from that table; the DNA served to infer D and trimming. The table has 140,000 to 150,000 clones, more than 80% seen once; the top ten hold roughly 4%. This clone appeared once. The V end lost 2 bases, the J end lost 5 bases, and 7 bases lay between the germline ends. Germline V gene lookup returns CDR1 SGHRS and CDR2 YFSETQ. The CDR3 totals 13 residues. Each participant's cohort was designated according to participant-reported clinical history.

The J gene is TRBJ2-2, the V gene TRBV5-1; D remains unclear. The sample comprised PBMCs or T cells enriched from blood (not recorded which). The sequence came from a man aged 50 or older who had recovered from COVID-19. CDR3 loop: CASSFVATGELFF. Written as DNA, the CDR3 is TGCGCCAGCAGCTTCGTGGCTACCGGGGAGCTGTTTTTT.